Only a few counts were recorded for the clone carrying this TCR beta chain. This record belongs to a study of T-cell reconstitution after alpha-beta-depleted transplantation in children. The TCRbeta library was prepared with unique molecular identifiers. TCRdb reprocessed the PCR reads via MiXCR and lists one record per CDR3 protein. The table records about 400,000 distinct CDR3 sequences, roughly 14% of them present only once. The receptor's source is a human donor who donated a stem cell graft to a child with Fanconi anemia. This sample comprised PBMCs, obtained from the stem cell graft.

CDR3 sequence: CASSSLAALSYNEQFF. DNA for the CDR3: TGTGCCAGCAGTTCTTTAGCGGCCCTCTCCTACAATGAGCAGTTCTTC. The V gene is TRBV27, the J gene TRBJ2-1, with a weak D call TRBD2 (6 bases). CDR1 MNHEY and CDR2 SMNVEV come from the germline V gene (reference sequence). CDR3 length equals 16 residues. Between the trimmed V and J ends, which lost 4 bases and 0 bases, there was a span of 13 bases.